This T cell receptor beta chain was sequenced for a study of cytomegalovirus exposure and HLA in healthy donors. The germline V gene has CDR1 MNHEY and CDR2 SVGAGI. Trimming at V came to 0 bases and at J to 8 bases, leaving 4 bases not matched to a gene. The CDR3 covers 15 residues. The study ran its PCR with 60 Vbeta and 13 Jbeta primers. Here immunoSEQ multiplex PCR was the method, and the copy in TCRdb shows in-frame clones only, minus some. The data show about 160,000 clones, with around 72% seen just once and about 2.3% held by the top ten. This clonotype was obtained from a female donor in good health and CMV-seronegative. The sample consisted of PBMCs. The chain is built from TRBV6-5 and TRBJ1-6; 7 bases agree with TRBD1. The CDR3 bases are TGTGCCAGCAGTTACTCGGACAGGTGGGATTCACCCCTCCACTTT. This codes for CASSYSDRWDSPLHF.